The clone carrying this TCR beta chain showed up many times. Its antigen is not identified. Each TCR beta library was made by quantitative 5'-RACE that incorporated molecular barcodes. TCRdb re-analysed the 5' RACE reads in MiXCR, keeping a single row per CDR3 protein. Seen here are some 240,000 distinct CDR3 sequences, over 8.5% observed once, and the top ten hold nearly 7%. This sample is part of a study of CD8 T cells in ankylosing spondylitis. Study findings and constraints: Relatively rare in peripheral blood, disease-linked clones were also CD8+. Past research had described some motif variants in reactive arthritis synovial fluid and blood. The clones that were linked to disease were reported to be significantly enriched in matched synovial fluid samples from ankylosing spondylitis patients.

The sequencing sample was made of blood, either unsorted or a sorted T cell fraction (not recorded which). This clonotype was sampled from a male donor with ankylosing spondylitis or in good health (not recorded which).

CDR3 bases: TGTGCCAGCAGTGAGGGCCTTCTACAGGGGGGGTTCTCCTACGAGCAGTACTTC. Translating it yields CASSEGLLQGGFSYEQYF. This chain connects TRBV2 to TRBJ2-7; weak D call: TRBD1 (8 bases). CDR3 size: 18 residues. Germline V lookup: CDR1 SNHLY, CDR2 FYNNEI. Trimming stripped 3 bases from V and 0 bases from J, with 21 bases between.